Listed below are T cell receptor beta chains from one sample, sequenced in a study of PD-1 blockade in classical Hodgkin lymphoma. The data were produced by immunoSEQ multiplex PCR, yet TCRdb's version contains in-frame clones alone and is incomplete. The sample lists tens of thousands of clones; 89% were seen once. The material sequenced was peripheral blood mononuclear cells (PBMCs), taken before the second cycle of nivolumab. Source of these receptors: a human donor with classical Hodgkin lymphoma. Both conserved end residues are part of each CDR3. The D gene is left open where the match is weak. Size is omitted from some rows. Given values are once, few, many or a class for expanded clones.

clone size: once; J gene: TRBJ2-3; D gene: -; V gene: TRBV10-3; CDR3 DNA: TGTGCCATCAGTGAGGGACCGGGGAGCGATACGCAGTATTTT; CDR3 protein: CAISEGPGSDTQYF
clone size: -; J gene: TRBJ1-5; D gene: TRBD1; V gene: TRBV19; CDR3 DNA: TGTGCCAGTAGTATGGGACAGGGTAGTCAGCCCCAGCATTTT; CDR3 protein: CASSMGQGSQPQHF
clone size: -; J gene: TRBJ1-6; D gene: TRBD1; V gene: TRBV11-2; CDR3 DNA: TGTGCCAGCAGCGTCGTGGGACAGGGAGGCCCATCACCCCTCCACTTT; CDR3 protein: CASSVVGQGGPSPLHF
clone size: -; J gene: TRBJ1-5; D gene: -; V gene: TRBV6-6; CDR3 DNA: TGTGCCAGCAGTCCGACCCCCCAGGGTAGGAATCAGCCCCAGCATTTT; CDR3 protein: CASSPTPQGRNQPQHF
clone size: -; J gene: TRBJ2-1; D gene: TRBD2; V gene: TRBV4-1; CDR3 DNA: TGCGCCAGCAGCCAAGGGGCGGGAGCCTATGATGAGCAGTTCTTC; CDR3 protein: CASSQGAGAYDEQFF
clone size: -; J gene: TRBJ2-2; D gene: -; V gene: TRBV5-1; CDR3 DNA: TGCGCCAGCAGCCCGACTAGCACCGGGGAGCTGTTTTTT; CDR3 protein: CASSPTSTGELFF
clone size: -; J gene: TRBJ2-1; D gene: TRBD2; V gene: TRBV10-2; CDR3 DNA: TGCGCCAGCAGTGAGATGGCTAGCGGGAGTTCCTACAATGAGCAGTTCTTC; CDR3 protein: CASSEMASGSSYNEQFF
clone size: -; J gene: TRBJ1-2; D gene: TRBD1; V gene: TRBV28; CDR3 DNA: TGTGCCAGCAGTCTCCGGGACAGACTTAACTATGGCTACACCTTC; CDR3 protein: CASSLRDRLNYGYTF
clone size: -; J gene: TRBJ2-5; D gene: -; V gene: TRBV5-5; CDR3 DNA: TGTGCCAGCAGCTTGGCCGACCTAGCCCAAGAGACCCAGTACTTC; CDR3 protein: CASSLADLAQETQYF
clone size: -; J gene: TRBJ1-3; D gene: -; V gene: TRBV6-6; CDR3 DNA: TGTGCCAGCAGTTGGGACACTGGAAACACCATATATTTT; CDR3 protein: CASSWDTGNTIYF
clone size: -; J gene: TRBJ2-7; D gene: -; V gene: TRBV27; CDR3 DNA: TGTGCCAGCAGTCCCCATGGACAGCACGCCTACGAGCAGTACTTC; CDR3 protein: CASSPHGQHAYEQYF
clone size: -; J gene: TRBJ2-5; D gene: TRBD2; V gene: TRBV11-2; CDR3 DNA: TGTGCCAGCAGCTTAGTGACTAGCGGGAGGGCAGGGGAGACCCAGTACTTC; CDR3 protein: CASSLVTSGRAGETQYF
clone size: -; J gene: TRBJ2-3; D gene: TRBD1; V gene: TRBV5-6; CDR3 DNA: TGTGCCAGCAGCGGACAGGGGAGGGATACGCAGTATTTT; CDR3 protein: CASSGQGRDTQYF
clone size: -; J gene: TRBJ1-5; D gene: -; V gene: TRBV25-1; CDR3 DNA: TGTGCCAGCAGTGAAGGAATCTCGGCTACTAGCAATCAGCCCCAGCATTTT; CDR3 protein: CASSEGISATSNQPQHF
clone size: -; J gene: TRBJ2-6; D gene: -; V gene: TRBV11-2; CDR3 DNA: TGTGCCAGCAGCTCCCTATCTGGGGCCAACGTCCTGACTTTC; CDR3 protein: CASSSLSGANVLTF
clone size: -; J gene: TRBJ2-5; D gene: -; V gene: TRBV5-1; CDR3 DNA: TGCGCCAGCAGCCTCGCCGACAGGCAGATAGAGACCCAGTACTTC; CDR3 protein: CASSLADRQIETQYF
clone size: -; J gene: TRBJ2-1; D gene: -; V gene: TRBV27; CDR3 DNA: TGTGCCAGCAGTCCAGTCCAGGGGGGCACCTACAATGAGCAGTTCTTC; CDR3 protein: CASSPVQGGTYNEQFF
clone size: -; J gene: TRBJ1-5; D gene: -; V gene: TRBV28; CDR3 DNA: TGTGCCAGCAGTTACTACCCTCAGCCCCAGCATTTT; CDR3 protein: CASSYYPQPQHF